The next 16 T cell receptor beta chains were all read from a single sample in a study of response to subunit inactivated influenza vaccine. MiXCR, run by TCRdb on the RT-PCR reads, gives a single entry per CDR3 protein. The data hold about 780,000 distinct CDR3 sequences, with around 20% observed a single time. Material: PBMCs from blood, obtained 5 days after vaccination. All receptors derive from a man aged 45-60 years who received an inactivated influenza vaccine.

This clonotype was found a few times. V gene TRBV2 combines with J gene TRBJ1-5, with D unresolved. CDR1 and CDR2 (germline): SNHLY, FYNNEI. The CDR3 has 14 amino acids. V lost 5 bases and J lost 3, with 11 bases in between. The CDR3 protein is CASSFAPFNQPQHF. CDR3 bases: TGTGCCAGCAGTTTCGCCCCGTTCAATCAGCCCCAGCATTTT. Using reference TRBV2 and TRBJ1-5 for the parts outside the CDR3, the full variable domain is EPEVTQTPSHQVTQMGQEVILRCVPISNHLYFYWYRQILGQKVEFLVSFYNNEISEKSEIFDDQFSVERPDGSNFTLKIRSTKLEDSAMYFCASSFAPFNQPQHFGDGTRLSIL.

V is TRBV4-3 and J is TRBJ2-3; TRBD2 matches at 11 bases. V trimming: 4 bases; J trimming: 2 bases; junction bases outside the gene matches: 5. CDR1 LGHNA and CDR2 YSLEER come from the germline V gene. The CDR3 loop spans 16 amino acids. The CDR3 reads CASSRALAGVTDTQYF. The CDR3 DNA reads TGCGCCAGCAGCCGAGCACTAGCGGGGGTCACAGATACGCAGTATTTT.

This clonotype showed up just a few times. This chain connects TRBV25-1 to TRBJ2-4; unclear D gene. V lost 11 bases to trimming and J lost 2 bases, with 16 bases between them. Germline lookup yields CDR1 MGHDK and CDR2 SYGVNS. The CDR3 runs 14 residues. The CDR3 nucleotides read TGTGCCGCTGCCCGTCGGGTGACCAAAAACATTCAGTACTTC. The encoded protein is CAAARRVTKNIQYF.

This clonotype turned up a few times. The chain carries TRBV9 and TRBJ2-3; D unclear. Germline V CDR1 and CDR2: SGDLS, YYNGEE. The V and J ends lost 0 bases and 0 bases respectively, with 5 bases between them. This CDR3 region has 14 residues. CDR3 sequence reads: CASSVEPSTDTQYF. CDR3 sequence (DNA): TGTGCCAGCAGCGTAGAACCTAGCACAGATACGCAGTATTTT.

The chain recombines TRBV5-1 with TRBJ2-2, with D perhaps assigned TRBD1 or TRBD2 (5 bases each). Germline V gene sequence: CDR1 SGHRS, CDR2 YFSETQ. Deletions cut 3 bases from V and 3 bases from J, with 12 bases between. The CDR3 has 15 amino acids. CDR3 residues: CASSSGPTDTGELFF. The CDR3 nucleotides read TGCGCCAGCAGCTCGGGACCGACTGACACCGGGGAGCTGTTTTTT. Using reference TRBV5-1 and TRBJ2-2 for the parts outside the CDR3, the full variable domain is KAGVTQTPRYLIKTRGQQVTLSCSPISGHRSVSWYQQTPGQGLQFLFEYFSETQRNKGNFPGRFSGRQFSNSRSEMNVSTLELGDSALYLCASSSGPTDTGELFFGEGSRLTVL.

The chain employs TRBV6-1 and TRBJ1-1; D is perhaps TRBD1 (6 bases). Trimming removed 8 bases from V and 5 bases from J, with 15 bases in between. The germline V gene encodes CDR1 MNHNS and CDR2 SASEGT. The CDR3 runs to 13 residues. Written as DNA, the CDR3 is TGTGCCAGCCTAGAGCAGGGGAGGACTGAAGCTTTCTTT. Its protein is CASLEQGRTEAFF.

This clonotype has ten or more counts. This sequence joins TRBV6-1 and TRBJ1-5; 10 bases are a match to TRBD1. Germline V gene data show CDR1 as MNHNS and CDR2 as SASEGT. V gave up 5 bases and J gave up 6 bases; unmatched junction bases: 4. The CDR3 is made up of 14 amino acids. As DNA, the CDR3 is TGTGCCAGCAGTCAGGGACAGGGGTTTCAGCCCCAGCATTTT. Its protein product is CASSQGQGFQPQHF.

This clonotype turned up a few times. CDR3 residues: CASSRRDRVPDTQYF. CDR3 in DNA: TGTGCCAGCAGCCGCCGGGACAGGGTCCCAGATACGCAGTATTTT. The J gene is TRBJ2-3, the V gene TRBV7-9; TRBD1 aligns across 9 bases. J was trimmed by 4 bases and V by 5 bases; bases with no gene match: 7. The CDR3 totals 15 residues. CDR1 SEHNR and CDR2 FQNEAQ come from the germline V gene (reference sequence). The variable domain in full, completed from reference TRBV7-9 and TRBJ2-3, reads DTGVSQNPRHKITKRGQNVTFRCDPISEHNRLYWYRQTLGQGPEFLTYFQNEAQLEKSRLLSDRFSAERPKGSFSTLEIQRTEQGDSAMYLCASSRRDRVPDTQYFGPGTRLTVL.

This clonotype appeared many times. The CDR3 DNA reads as TGTGCCAGCAGCCCTTTCTCCTACGAGCAGTACTTC. Residues: CASSPFSYEQYF. V and J are TRBV7-2 and TRBJ2-7; D unresolved. The germline V gene encodes CDR1 SGHTA and CDR2 FQGNSA. This CDR3 spans 12 amino acids. V lost 5 bases, J lost 0 bases, and 5 bases lay in between.

The chain combines TRBV9 with TRBJ2-5; TRBD1 agrees at 7 bases. Trimming cost V 7 bases and J 3 bases; bases outside gene matches: 6. Germline-derived CDR1 and CDR2 are SGDLS and YYNGEE. The CDR3 has 13 amino acids. CDR3 sequence reads: CASSYGTEETQYF. Here the CDR3 DNA reads TGTGCCAGCTCTTACGGGACAGAAGAGACCCAGTACTTC.

This clonotype was counted only a few times. This chain uses TRBV20-1 with TRBJ1-2, with TRBD1 matching 11 bases. Trimming took 1 base from V and 6 from J; bases not matched to a gene: 7. The CDR3 has 15 amino acids. Germline assignment: CDR1 DFQATT and CDR2 SNEGSKA (reference sequence). CDR3 nucleotides: TGCAGTGCTAGAGGTGGACAGGGGGCATTTAATGGCTACACCTTC. It translates to CSARGGQGAFNGYTF.

This clonotype was recorded at least ten times. This chain connects TRBV10-3 to TRBJ2-7; maybe TRBD1 (6 bases). This CDR3 has 15 amino acids. Germline V gene sequence: CDR1 ENHRY, CDR2 SYGVKD. V was trimmed by 0 bases and J by 3 bases, leaving 12 bases between them. The CDR3 sequence: CAISESGDTYYEQYF. Written as DNA, the CDR3 is TGTGCCATCAGTGAGTCAGGGGACACCTACTACGAGCAGTACTTC.

In this sample, this clonotype turned up many times. J is TRBJ2-5 and V is TRBV20-1; TRBD2 matches 7 bases. CDR3 length: 17 residues. V trimming: 2 bases; J trimming: 5 bases; junction bases outside the gene matches: 17. Per germline, CDR1 DFQATT and CDR2 SNEGSKA (reference sequence). The CDR3 region is CSARWPSIGGIMETQYF. The CDR3 region has the DNA TGCAGTGCTAGATGGCCCTCCATCGGGGGGATTATGGAGACCCAGTACTTC.

This clonotype appeared a few times. This sequence joins TRBV20-1 and TRBJ2-3; 7 positions agree with TRBD2. V lost 6 bases and J lost 4; bases outside the gene matches: 10. The CDR3 spans 14 residues. Germline-derived CDR1 and CDR2 are DFQATT and SNEGSKA (reference sequence). CDR3 nucleotides: TGCAGTGCCCTTTGGGGAGGGGAGTCAGATACGCAGTATTTT. Residues: CSALWGGESDTQYF.

J is TRBJ2-2 and V is TRBV20-1; 9 nucleotides match TRBD1. Germline CDR1 is DFQATT and CDR2 is SNEGSKA (reference sequence). This CDR3 spans 16 amino acids. With V trimmed by 2 bases and J by 5 bases, 9 bases remained unmatched. The chain's CDR3 is CSARFAGTGMTGELFF. The CDR3, as DNA: TGCAGTGCTAGATTTGCCGGGACAGGGATGACCGGGGAGCTGTTTTTT.

This chain links TRBV20-1 with TRBJ1-5; possible D gene TRBD1, 5 bases. The ends were cut back, 1 base at V and 2 bases at J, with 18 bases in the middle. There are 17 residues in the CDR3. Germline-derived CDR1 and CDR2 are DFQATT and SNEGSKA (reference sequence). CDR3 amino acids: CSARAGTYFLGNQPQHF. CDR3 bases: TGCAGTGCTAGAGCCGGGACCTACTTTCTCGGCAATCAGCCCCAGCATTTT.